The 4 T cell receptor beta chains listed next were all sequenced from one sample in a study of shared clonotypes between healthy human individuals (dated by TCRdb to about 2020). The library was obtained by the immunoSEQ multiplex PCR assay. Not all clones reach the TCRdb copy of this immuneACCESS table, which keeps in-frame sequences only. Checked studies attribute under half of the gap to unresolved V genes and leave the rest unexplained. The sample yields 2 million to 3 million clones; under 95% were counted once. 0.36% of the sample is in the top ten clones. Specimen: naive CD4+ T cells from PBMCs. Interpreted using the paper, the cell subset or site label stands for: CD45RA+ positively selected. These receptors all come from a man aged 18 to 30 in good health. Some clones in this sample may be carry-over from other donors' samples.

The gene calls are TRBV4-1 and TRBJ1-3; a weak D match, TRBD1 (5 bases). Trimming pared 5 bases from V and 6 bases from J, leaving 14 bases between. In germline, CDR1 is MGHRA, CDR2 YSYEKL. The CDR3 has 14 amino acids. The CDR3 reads CASSVLRGKNTIYF. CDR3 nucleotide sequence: TGCGCCAGCAGCGTACTGAGGGGTAAAAACACCATATATTTT.

CDR3 nucleotides: TGCGCCAGCAGCCAAGACCGGGCGGGGACGTACCAAGAGACCCAGTACTTC. Residues: CASSQDRAGTYQETQYF. The chain uses TRBV4-1 and TRBJ2-5; a weak D match, TRBD2 (6 bases). There are 17 residues in the CDR3. V was trimmed by 0 bases and J by 0 bases, leaving 14 bases between them. Germline V CDR1 and CDR2: MGHRA, YSYEKL.

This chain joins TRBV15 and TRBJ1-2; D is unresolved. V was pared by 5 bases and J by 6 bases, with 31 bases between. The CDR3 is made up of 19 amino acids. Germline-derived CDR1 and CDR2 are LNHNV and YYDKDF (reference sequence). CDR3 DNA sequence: TGTGCCACCAGCTCGATGTATTTAAGGTTTGAGGGCGGTTCCCATGGCTACACCTTC. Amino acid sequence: CATSSMYLRFEGGSHGYTF.

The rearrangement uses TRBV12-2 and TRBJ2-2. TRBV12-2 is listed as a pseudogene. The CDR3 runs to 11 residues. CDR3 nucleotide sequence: TGTGCAAGTCGCTTAGCCGGGGAGCTGTTTTTT. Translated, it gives CASRLAGELFF.